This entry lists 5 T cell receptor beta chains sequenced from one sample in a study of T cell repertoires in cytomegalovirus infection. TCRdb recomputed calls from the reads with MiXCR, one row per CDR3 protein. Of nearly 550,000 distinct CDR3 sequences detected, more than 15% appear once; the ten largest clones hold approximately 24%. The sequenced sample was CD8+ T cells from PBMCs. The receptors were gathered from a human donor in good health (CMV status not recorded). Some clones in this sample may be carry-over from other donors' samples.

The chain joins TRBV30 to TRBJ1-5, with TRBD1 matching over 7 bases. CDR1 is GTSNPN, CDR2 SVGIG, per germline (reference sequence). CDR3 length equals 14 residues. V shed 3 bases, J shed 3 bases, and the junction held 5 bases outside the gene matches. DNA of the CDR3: TGTGCCTGGAGCCCGGGACAGAACAATCAGCCCCAGCATTTT. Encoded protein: CAWSPGQNNQPQHF.

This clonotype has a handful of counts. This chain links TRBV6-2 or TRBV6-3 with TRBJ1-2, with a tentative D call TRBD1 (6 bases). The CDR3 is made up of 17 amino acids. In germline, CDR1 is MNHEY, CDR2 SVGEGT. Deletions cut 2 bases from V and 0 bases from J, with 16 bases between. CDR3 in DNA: TGTGCCAGCAGTTACCCAGACAGGACCCGCACTAACTATGGCTACACCTTC. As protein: CASSYPDRTRTNYGYTF.

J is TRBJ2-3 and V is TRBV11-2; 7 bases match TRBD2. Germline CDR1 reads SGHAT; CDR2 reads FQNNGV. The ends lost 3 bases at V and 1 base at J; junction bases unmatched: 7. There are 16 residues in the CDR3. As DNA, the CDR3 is TGTGCCAGCAGCTTGTGGGGGAGGGACGGCACAGATACGCAGTATTTT. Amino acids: CASSLWGRDGTDTQYF.

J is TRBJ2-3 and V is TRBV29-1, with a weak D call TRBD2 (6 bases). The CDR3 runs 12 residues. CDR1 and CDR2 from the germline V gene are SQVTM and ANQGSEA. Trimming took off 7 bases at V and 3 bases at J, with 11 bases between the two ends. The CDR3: CSAMRGTDTQYF. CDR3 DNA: TGCAGCGCCATGCGGGGTACAGATACGCAGTATTTT.

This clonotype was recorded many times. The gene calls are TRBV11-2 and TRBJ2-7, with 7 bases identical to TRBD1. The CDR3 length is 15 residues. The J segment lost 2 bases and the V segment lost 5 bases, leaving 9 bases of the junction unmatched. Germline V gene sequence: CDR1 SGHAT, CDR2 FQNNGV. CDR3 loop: CASSPVGTATYEQYF. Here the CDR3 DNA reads TGTGCCAGCAGCCCAGTCGGGACAGCTACCTACGAGCAGTACTTC.